This T cell receptor beta chain originates from a study of response to subunit inactivated influenza vaccine. A few counts support this clonotype. Its antigen is undetermined. TCRdb re-derived calls from the RT-PCR reads in MiXCR, one entry per CDR3 protein. Here the sample spans more than 150,000 distinct CDR3 sequences, around 8.8% being singletons. V lost 6 bases and J lost 2; bases outside the gene matches: 4. Looked up from germline, CDR1 is DFQATT and CDR2 is SNEGSKA (reference sequence). The CDR3 runs to 13 residues. Findings and caveats of the study: Authors suggested seasonal influenza vaccinations each recruit few new T cells.

The rearrangement joins TRBV20-1 to TRBJ2-7; 10 bases are shared with TRBD1. The receptor was isolated from a middle-aged man who received an inactivated influenza vaccine. Material: non-naive T cells sorted from PBMCs, obtained on the day of vaccination. In DNA, the CDR3 is TGCAGTGCCCCCGGGACAGGGGCCTACGAGCAGTACTTC. Translating gives CSAPGTGAYEQYF.